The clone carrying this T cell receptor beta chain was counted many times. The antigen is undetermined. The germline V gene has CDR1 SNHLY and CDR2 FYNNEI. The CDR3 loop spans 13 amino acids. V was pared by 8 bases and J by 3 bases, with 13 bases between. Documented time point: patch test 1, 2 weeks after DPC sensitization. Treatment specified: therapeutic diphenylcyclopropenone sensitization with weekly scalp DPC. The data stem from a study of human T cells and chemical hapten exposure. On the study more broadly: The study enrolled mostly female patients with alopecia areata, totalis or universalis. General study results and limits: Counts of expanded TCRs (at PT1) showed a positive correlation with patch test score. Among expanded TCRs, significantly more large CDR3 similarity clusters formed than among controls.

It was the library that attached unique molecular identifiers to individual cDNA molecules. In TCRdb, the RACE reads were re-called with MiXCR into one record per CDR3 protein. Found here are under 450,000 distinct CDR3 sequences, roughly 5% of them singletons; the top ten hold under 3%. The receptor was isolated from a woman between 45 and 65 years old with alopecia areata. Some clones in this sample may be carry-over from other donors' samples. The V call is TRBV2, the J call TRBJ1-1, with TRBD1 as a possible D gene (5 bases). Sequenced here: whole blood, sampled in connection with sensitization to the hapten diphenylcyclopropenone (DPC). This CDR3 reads CASQTVEDTEAFF. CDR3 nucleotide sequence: TGTGCCAGCCAGACAGTTGAGGACACTGAAGCTTTCTTT.